This entry concerns a single T cell receptor beta chain. Antigen specificity is unknown. This specimen comes from a study of memory CD4+ T cells and cytomegalovirus serostatus. Whole-study findings and limits: CMV serostatus prediction reached median AUC 0.95, or 0.91 with US-trained model.

Germline lookup yields CDR1 KGHSH and CDR2 LQKENI. The ends were cut back, 3 bases at V and 2 bases at J, with 4 bases in the middle. CDR3 size: 12 residues. The sort gate was single viable CD3+CD4+CD8-CD45RO+ cells for memory CD4+ T cells. Original handling: Out-of-frame sequences were removed, leaving 2 million to 2.5 million distinct TCRbeta sequences. Clones were sequenced by immunoSEQ multiplex PCR, and TCRdb holds only the in-frame ones, with some missing. V, J and clone size were drawn from that table, and D and trimming were deduced from the DNA. The data show some 52,000 clones, about 80% seen once.

The TCR was taken from an adult in good health and CMV-seropositive. The V call is TRBV18, the J call TRBJ1-2, with D hard to call. The sequenced sample was memory CD4+ T cells from blood. In nucleotides, the CDR3 is TGTGCCAGCTCACCGGACAACTATGGCTACACCTTC. Translation gives CASSPDNYGYTF.